This T cell receptor beta chain was identified in a study of radiation and T cells in renal cell carcinoma. This CDR3 is built from 13 residues. V lost 5 bases and J lost 3; bases outside the gene matches: 2. Germline loops: CDR1 MNHEY, CDR2 SVGAGI. Time point here: blood 4 weeks post-SBRT, at nephrectomy. The treatment denotes: 15 Gy SBRT to primary tumor, nephrectomy 4 weeks later. Libraries were prepared by immunoSEQ multiplex PCR; TCRdb keeps only in-frame clonotypes and omits some of them. This sample carries under 200,000 clones, less than 90% of them seen once, and the ten largest clones take roughly 12%.

This TCR came from a woman in her 50s with renal cell carcinoma. V usage is TRBV6-5 and J usage is TRBJ1-2; 8 bases are a match to TRBD1. Material: blood, obtained from a patient whose treatment included radiotherapy and nephrectomy. CDR3 loop: CASSEQGDYGYTF. The DNA of the CDR3 is TGTGCCAGCAGTGAACAGGGGGACTATGGCTACACCTTC.